The next 28 T cell receptor beta chains were all read from a single sample in a study of blood T cell repertoires in COVID-19. Profiling relied on immunoSEQ multiplex PCR, and the TCRdb table lists in-frame clones only, not all of them. Of fewer than 130,000 clones in the sample, around 76% were seen once. Sequencing input: peripheral blood. These receptors came from an elderly woman with acute or convalescent COVID-19.

J is TRBJ1-2 and V is TRBV6-6; D is undetermined. Germline-derived CDR1 and CDR2 are MNHNY and SVGAGI (reference sequence). There are 14 residues in the CDR3. Trimming cost V 0 bases and J 4 bases, with 9 bases left between them. The CDR3 region is CASSYSPDSYGYTF. The CDR3 DNA reads TGTGCCAGCAGTTACTCACCTGACTCCTATGGCTACACCTTC.

The CDR3 sequence is CASKVTGSYEQYF. For the CDR3, the DNA is TGTGCCAGCAAAGTGACGGGCTCCTACGAGCAGTACTTC. V gene TRBV12-3 or TRBV12-4 combines with J gene TRBJ2-7; D is ambiguous. This CDR3 has 13 residues. V lost 7 bases to trimming and J lost 0 bases, with 10 bases between them.

The chain employs TRBV5-1 and TRBJ2-3; D is possibly TRBD1 (6 bases). V lost 3 bases to trimming and J lost 6 bases, with 14 bases between them. The CDR3 sequence is 14 residues long. Germline V gene data show CDR1 as SGHRS and CDR2 as YFSETQ. DNA for the CDR3: TGCGCCAGCAGCTCAGGGGTCCACGGGGATACGCAGTATTTT. Protein sequence: CASSSGVHGDTQYF.

The rearrangement links TRBV5-1 to TRBJ1-1; D is possibly TRBD1 (5 bases). The V gene's germline CDR1 is SGHRS and CDR2 YFSETQ. This CDR3 comprises 15 residues. Trimming took 1 base from V and 1 from J, leaving 11 bases between them. CDR3 bases: TGCGCCAGCAGCTTGCCCAGGGCCCCGAACACTGAAGCTTTCTTT. The encoded protein is CASSLPRAPNTEAFF.

This clone came up a few times. Here the CDR3 reads CASSFSGQIYGYTF. CDR3 coding DNA: TGTGCCAGCAGCTTTTCGGGACAAATCTATGGCTACACCTTC. The rearrangement links TRBV7-8 to TRBJ1-2, with D perhaps matching TRBD1 (6 bases). Looked up from germline, CDR1 is SGHVS and CDR2 is FQNEAQ. This CDR3 is 14 amino acids long. V lost 3 bases and J 4 bases, leaving 12 bases between the germline ends.

The J gene is TRBJ1-1, the V gene TRBV7-9, with 8 positions matching TRBD1. After removal of 5 bases from V and 7 bases from J, the junction contained 9 bases not matched to a gene. Germline loops: CDR1 SEHNR, CDR2 FQNEAQ (reference sequence). This CDR3 region has 14 residues. DNA for the CDR3: TGTGCCAGCAGCGAACAGGGGGGAAGGAGTGAAGCTTTCTTT. Encoded protein: CASSEQGGRSEAFF.

The V call is TRBV12-3 or TRBV12-4, the J call TRBJ1-4, with D possibly matching TRBD1 (6 bases). The CDR3 covers 13 residues. V lost 6 bases to trimming and J lost 7 bases, with 12 bases between them. The CDR3 region has the DNA TGTGCCAGCAGCTTACAGGGCGGTGAAAAACTGTTTTTT. Translation gives CASSLQGGEKLFF.

The gene calls are TRBV2 and TRBJ1-1; possibly TRBD1 for D (5 bases). Trimming pared 6 bases from V and 10 bases from J, leaving 21 bases between. The CDR3 sequence is 14 residues long. Germline V lookup: CDR1 SNHLY, CDR2 FYNNEI. CDR3 bases: TGTGCCAGCAGCTTATCAAGGGGTCCGGGGGGAGCTTTCTTT. Translated: CASSLSRGPGGAFF.

This clone has only one observation. The chain joins TRBV9 to TRBJ1-2; tentatively, D is TRBD1 (5 bases). Per germline, CDR1 SGDLS and CDR2 YYNGEE. This CDR3 region has 13 residues. V gave up 0 bases and J gave up 6 bases, with 9 bases separating them. CDR3 protein: CASSVGGSDGYTF. CDR3 sequence (DNA): TGTGCCAGCAGCGTAGGGGGCAGCGATGGCTACACCTTC.

This clone was detected only once. The J gene is TRBJ2-7, the V gene TRBV20-1; no clear D. Trimming took off 6 bases at V and 2 bases at J, with 8 bases between the two ends. Germline V gene data show CDR1 as DFQATT and CDR2 as SNEGSKA (reference sequence). The CDR3 covers 11 residues. The CDR3 sequence is CSAAHTYEQYF. In DNA, the CDR3 is TGCAGTGCCGCTCACACCTACGAGCAGTACTTC.

V is TRBV2 and J is TRBJ1-6; D gene unclear. Germline assignment: CDR1 SNHLY and CDR2 FYNNEI. There are 13 residues in the CDR3. The V and J ends lost 4 bases and 8 bases respectively, with 9 bases between them. The CDR3 sequence is CASSAKDYSPLHF. The CDR3, as DNA: TGTGCCAGCAGTGCAAAGGACTATTCACCCCTCCACTTT.

This clone was counted once. The genes are TRBV2 and TRBJ1-2; the D is unclear. Germline values: CDR1 SNHLY, CDR2 FYNNEI. The CDR3 spans 16 residues. Trimming removed 1 base from V and 3 bases from J, with 15 bases in between. The CDR3 spells CASSEGGNSEYYGYTF. CDR3 nucleotide sequence: TGTGCCAGCAGTGAAGGAGGGAACAGTGAGTACTATGGCTACACCTTC.

The rearrangement uses TRBV4-3 and TRBJ1-5; D perhaps matches TRBD1 (5 bases). V lost 1 base and J lost 0, with 7 bases in between. The CDR3 is made up of 15 amino acids. Germline assignment: CDR1 LGHNA and CDR2 YSLEER. Here the CDR3 DNA reads TGCGCCAGCAGCCAAGGACAGAATAGCAATCAGCCCCAGCATTTT. This gives the protein CASSQGQNSNQPQHF.

The chain employs TRBV7-6 and TRBJ2-1; the match to TRBD2 covers 7 bases. This CDR3 region has 17 residues. CDR1 SGHVS and CDR2 FNYEAQ come from the germline V gene. With 1 base clipped from V and 4 bases from J, the junction kept 10 bases outside the gene matches. CDR3 in DNA: TGTGCCAGCAGCTTAGTGGCGGGAGAGGAGATTTACAATGAGCAGTTCTTC. Translating it yields CASSLVAGEEIYNEQFF.

V gene TRBV5-1 combines with J gene TRBJ2-3, with D perhaps matching TRBD1 (5 bases). V lost 3 bases, J lost 0 bases, and 8 bases lay in between. Germline CDR1 is SGHRS and CDR2 is YFSETQ. This CDR3 spans 14 amino acids. CDR3: CASSSSGSTDTQYF. CDR3 sequence (DNA): TGCGCCAGCAGCTCCTCAGGGAGCACAGATACGCAGTATTTT.

The J gene is TRBJ1-4, the V gene TRBV29-1; weak D call: TRBD1 (6 bases). Trimming removed 2 bases from V and 9 bases from J, with 10 bases in between. The CDR3 contains 12 residues. CDR1 and CDR2 (germline): SQVTM, ANQGSEA. The CDR3 reads CSVESQGQKLFF. The CDR3 bases are TGCAGCGTTGAATCACAGGGTCAAAAACTGTTTTTT.

This clone was counted once. J is TRBJ1-3 and V is TRBV6-5; 8 nucleotides line up with TRBD1. Germline V gene sequence: CDR1 MNHEY, CDR2 SVGAGI. The CDR3 is 14 amino acids. The V segment lost 5 bases and the J segment 4 bases; nucleotides outside the gene matches: 4. The CDR3 DNA is TGTGCCAGCAGTACACCAGGGGGCGGAAACACCATATATTTT. As protein: CASSTPGGGNTIYF.

The chain combines TRBV7-3 with TRBJ1-3; 8 nucleotides line up with TRBD1. Germline trimming cut 5 bases from V and 3 bases from J; bases unmatched to any gene: 6. The CDR3 spans 15 residues. Germline loops: CDR1 SGHTA, CDR2 FQGTGA. CDR3 DNA: TGTGCCAGCAGCGAGACAGGGGCCCGTGGAAACACCATATATTTT. It is translated as CASSETGARGNTIYF. Full variable domain (missing parts from reference TRBV7-3 and TRBJ1-3): GAGVSQTPSNKVTEKGKYVELRCDPISGHTALYWYRQSLGQGPEFLIYFQGTGAADDSGLPNDRFFAVRPEGSVSTLKIQRTERGDSAVYLCASSETGARGNTIYFGEGSWLTVV.

The chain uses TRBV27 and TRBJ2-1; 13 positions match TRBD2. The CDR3 loop spans 17 amino acids. V gave up 5 bases and J gave up 3 bases; unmatched junction bases: 7. CDR1 and CDR2 from the germline V gene are MNHEY and SMNVEV (reference sequence). The CDR3 loop is CASSPRTSGGLYNEQFF. Written as DNA, the CDR3 is TGTGCCAGCAGTCCACGGACTAGCGGGGGCCTCTACAATGAGCAGTTCTTC.

Remarks on this clone: Germline is not matched at one junction end, which may reflect a read error. V is TRBV7-2 and J is TRBJ2-3; the match to TRBD2 covers 11 bases. Germline CDR1 SGHTA, CDR2 FQGNSA. CDR3 length: 13 residues. CDR3: CASSLGGLAVSGF. The CDR3 region has the DNA TGTGCCAGCAGCTTAGGGGGACTAGCGGTTTCGGGTTTT.

The rearrangement links TRBV25-1 to TRBJ2-1, with D tentatively TRBD2 (6 bases). In germline, CDR1 is MGHDK, CDR2 SYGVNS. There are 15 residues in the CDR3. V was clipped by 6 bases and J by 7 bases, with 19 bases between them. CDR3 residues: CASRAPGGAGNEQFF. CDR3 nucleotide sequence: TGTGCCAGCAGGGCCCCCGGAGGGGCCGGGAATGAGCAGTTCTTC.

The chain links TRBV5-6 to TRBJ2-5, with D possibly matching TRBD1 (5 bases). CDR3 length: 12 amino acids. The V end lost 4 bases, the J end lost 5 bases, and 9 bases lay between the germline ends. The germline V gene encodes CDR1 SGHDT and CDR2 YYEEEE. CDR3: CASSLDSETQYF. Written as DNA, the CDR3 is TGTGCCAGCAGCCTCGACAGTGAGACCCAGTACTTC. The full variable domain, with the rest looked up from reference TRBV5-6 and TRBJ2-5, is DAGVTQSPTHLIKTRGQQVTLRCSPKSGHDTVSWYQQALGQGPQFIFQYYEEEERQRGNFPDRFSGHQFPNYSSELNVNALLLGDSALYLCASSLDSETQYFGPGTRLLVL.

This clone was observed once. The chain is built from TRBV19 and TRBJ2-7; D is possibly TRBD2 (7 bases). CDR1 is LNHDA and CDR2 is SQIVND in the germline V gene (reference sequence). The CDR3 length is 15 residues. V was cut by 3 bases and J by 3 bases, with 15 bases left in between. The CDR3 region is CASSIGGGTIYEQYF. CDR3 nucleotide sequence: TGTGCCAGTAGTATCGGAGGGGGGACTATCTACGAGCAGTACTTC.

The CDR3 region has the DNA TGTGCCAGCTCACCCGGACAGTTAGGAAGCGAGCAGTACTTC. Translating it yields CASSPGQLGSEQYF. The rearrangement uses TRBV18 and TRBJ2-7; tentatively, D is TRBD1 (6 bases). V shed 3 bases and J shed 6 bases, with 15 bases lying between them. The CDR3 extends over 14 amino acids. CDR1 KGHSH and CDR2 LQKENI come from the germline V gene.

The rearrangement joins TRBV7-9 to TRBJ1-5, with unresolved D. The CDR3 is 16 amino acids. Germline values: CDR1 SEHNR, CDR2 FQNEAQ (reference sequence). Trimming pared 2 bases from V and 0 bases from J, leaving 11 bases between. CDR3 region: CASSLYRGHSNQPQHF. The DNA of the CDR3 is TGTGCCAGCAGCTTATATCGAGGTCATAGCAATCAGCCCCAGCATTTT.

This clone occurred a few times. This chain joins TRBV19 and TRBJ1-3, with 10 bases aligning to TRBD1. This CDR3 contains 18 residues. The germline gives CDR1 LNHDA, CDR2 SQIVND (reference sequence). V gave up 7 bases and J gave up 0 bases; unmatched junction bases: 12. CDR3 in amino acids: CASIPGTGVTYSGNTIYF. The CDR3 DNA reads TGTGCCAGTATTCCCGGGACAGGGGTTACCTACTCTGGAAACACCATATATTTT.

The chain couples TRBV7-9 to TRBJ1-3, with 9 positions matching TRBD1. This CDR3 contains 13 residues. Germline CDR1 reads SEHNR; CDR2 reads FQNEAQ (reference sequence). Losses at the gene ends were 6 bases for V and 8 bases for J; bases not matched to a gene: 5. The CDR3 DNA sequence: TGTGCCAGCAGGTCGGGACAGGGATACACCATATATTTT. This translates into CASRSGQGYTIYF.

V and J are TRBV11-2 and TRBJ2-1, with 10 bases that match TRBD2. The CDR3 covers 15 residues. Trimming took 1 base from V and 8 from J; bases not matched to a gene: 5. Germline V CDR1 and CDR2: SGHAT, FQNNGV. Written as DNA, the CDR3 is TGTGCCAGCAGCTTAGTGCTAGCGGGAGACTATGAGCAGTTCTTC. It specifies CASSLVLAGDYEQFF.